Listed below are T cell receptor beta chains from one sample, sequenced in a study of control samples from healthy donors and cancer patients. Sequencing used immunoSEQ multiplex PCR; TCRdb keeps in-frame clones, though not all of them. The table has 110,000 or so clones, approximately 90% seen once; the top ten hold 4% to 4.5%. The sequencing input was blood. All receptors come from a human donor in good health. The donor label of this sample is uncertain. Both conserved end residues are part of each CDR3. A D gene is named only where the DNA matches it firmly. A clone size is listed for some rows: how often the clone was seen (once, few, many), or a class if it is expanded.

cdr3_nt	cdr3_aa	clone_size	d_call	j_call	v_call
TGTGCCAGCAGGTCGGACAGCTTGAACACTGAAGCTTTCTTT	CASRSDSLNTEAFF	NA	NA	TRBJ1-1	TRBV5-5
TGTGCCAGCGCTACATTGAATGAGCAGTTCTTC	CASATLNEQFF	NA	NA	TRBJ2-1	TRBV14
TGTGCCAGCAGTCCCCTTAGGACAGGACCAAACACCGGGGAGCTGTTTTTT	CASSPLRTGPNTGELFF	NA	TRBD1	TRBJ2-2	TRBV6-2/TRBV6-3
TGTGCCAGCAGCCAAGATGCGGCAGGGTACTACGAGCAGTACTTC	CASSQDAAGYYEQYF	NA	NA	TRBJ2-7	TRBV3-1/TRBV3-2
TGCGCCAGCAGCCCGACTAGCGGGGCCCCCGGGGAGCTGTTTTTT	CASSPTSGAPGELFF	NA	TRBD2	TRBJ2-2	TRBV5-1
TGTGCCAGCAGGGGGGGCAGCCCGGGGTGGGAGCAGTTCTTC	CASRGGSPGWEQFF	NA	NA	TRBJ2-1	TRBV2
TGTGCCAGCAGCCAAGAACAGGGGGCGATGGATGGCTACACCTTC	CASSQEQGAMDGYTF	NA	TRBD1	TRBJ1-2	TRBV3-1/TRBV3-2
TGCAGTGCTAGTAACATAGCCTCCTATGGCTACACCTTC	CSASNIASYGYTF	NA	NA	TRBJ1-2	TRBV20-1
TGTGCCAGCAGCATCAGGGTGTACCAAGAGACCCAGTACTTC	CASSIRVYQETQYF	NA	NA	TRBJ2-5	TRBV7-6
TGTGCCAGCAGTGAAAAGGGAGTGGTTGGCTACACCTTC	CASSEKGVVGYTF	NA	NA	TRBJ1-2	TRBV6-1
TGTGCCAGCTCAATTCTCGAGGATGAAAAACTGTTTTTT	CASSILEDEKLFF	NA	NA	TRBJ1-4	TRBV18
TGTGCCAGCAAAATAGAGCGGGGGAATCAGCCCCAGCATTTT	CASKIERGNQPQHF	NA	NA	TRBJ1-5	TRBV2
TGCGCCAGCAGTGGGGCTAGGCTTGAGACCCAGTACTTC	CASSGARLETQYF	NA	NA	TRBJ2-5	TRBV10-2
TGTGCCAGCAGCCTAAGCTTCGGCGGGGCCGGGGCCAACGTCCTGACTTTC	CASSLSFGGAGANVLTF	NA	NA	TRBJ2-6	TRBV7-8
TGTGCCAGTAGAGACAGTCCTTTTCCCTATGGCTACACCTTC	CASRDSPFPYGYTF	NA	NA	TRBJ1-2	TRBV19
TGCAGCGCCACACCGGGACAGTCTAACTATGGCTACACCTTC	CSATPGQSNYGYTF	NA	TRBD1	TRBJ1-2	TRBV29-1
TGTGCCAGCAGCCGACCTCCCTGGGACCTCATGAACACTGAAGCTTTCTTT	CASSRPPWDLMNTEAFF	few	NA	TRBJ1-1	TRBV14
TGTGCCAGTAAGGTTAGCTCTGGAAACACCATATATTTT	CASKVSSGNTIYF	NA	NA	TRBJ1-3	TRBV19
TGTGCCAGCAGTGAACTCGCCTCGACAGGTGTGAACACTGAAGCTTTCTTT	CASSELASTGVNTEAFF	NA	NA	TRBJ1-1	TRBV25-1
TGCGCCAGCAGCTTAAGGACAGAGTCCTACGAGCAGTACTTC	CASSLRTESYEQYF	once	NA	TRBJ2-7	TRBV5-1
TGTGCCAGCAGCCGGACTAGCGGGGCGTACTACGAGCAGTACTTC	CASSRTSGAYYEQYF	NA	TRBD2	TRBJ2-7	TRBV9
TGTGCCTGGGGCCTTACGGGGGCAGGATATGGCTACACCTTC	CAWGLTGAGYGYTF	NA	NA	TRBJ1-2	TRBV30
TGTGCCAGCTCACCAGGAACTAGCGGGGTAGAGACCCAGTACTTC	CASSPGTSGVETQYF	NA	TRBD2	TRBJ2-5	TRBV18
TGTGCCAGCAGCTTAGCGGGGCAGTTGATGGGAAACACCATATATTTT	CASSLAGQLMGNTIYF	NA	NA	TRBJ1-3	TRBV11-2